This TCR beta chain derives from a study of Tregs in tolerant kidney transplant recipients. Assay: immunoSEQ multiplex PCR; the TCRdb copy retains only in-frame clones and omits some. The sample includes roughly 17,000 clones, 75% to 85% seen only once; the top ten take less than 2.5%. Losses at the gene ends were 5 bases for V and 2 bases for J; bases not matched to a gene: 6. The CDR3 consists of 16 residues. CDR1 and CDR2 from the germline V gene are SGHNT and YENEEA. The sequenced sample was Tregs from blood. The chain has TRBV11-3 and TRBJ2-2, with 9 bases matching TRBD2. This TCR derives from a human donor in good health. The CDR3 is CASSLQAGGNTGELFF. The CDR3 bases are TGTGCCAGCAGCCTCCAAGCGGGAGGAAACACCGGGGAGCTGTTTTTT.